The 31 T cell receptor beta chains reported below all come from one sample, sequenced in a study of blood T cell repertoires in COVID-19. The assay was immunoSEQ multiplex PCR, and TCRdb's table has in-frame clones only and misses some. The table shows 210,000 or so clones, with around 83% occurring only once. The sample comprised peripheral blood. Receptors were obtained from a man aged 45-65 years with active or convalescent COVID-19.

This chain uses TRBV19 with TRBJ2-5; tentative D call: TRBD2 (7 bases). Per germline, CDR1 LNHDA and CDR2 SQIVND (reference sequence). This CDR3 region has 14 residues. V lost 10 bases and J 4 bases, leaving 19 bases between the germline ends. As DNA, the CDR3 is TGTGCCACCGGCCCCGGGGGCGGGAGAGAGACCCAGTACTTC. Translating gives CATGPGGGRETQYF.

The chain employs TRBV7-6 and TRBJ1-1, with TRBD1 matching over 8 bases. The germline CDR1 and CDR2 sequences are SGHVS and FNYEAQ. Losses at the gene ends were 2 bases for V and 4 bases for J; bases not matched to a gene: 12. The length of the CDR3 is 17 residues. In DNA form, the CDR3 reads TGTGCCAGCAGCTTAACAGGGGGTAGAGGCTTGGGCACTGAAGCTTTCTTT. It is translated as CASSLTGGRGLGTEAFF.

The chain joins TRBV7-9 to TRBJ1-1, with TRBD1 matching 8 bases. The germline V gene has CDR1 SEHNR and CDR2 FQNEAQ (reference sequence). The CDR3 extends over 12 amino acids. J was trimmed by 7 bases and V by 3 bases; bases with no gene match: 1. For the CDR3, the DNA is TGTGCCAGCAGCTTGGACAGGGATGAAGCTTTCTTT. Protein product: CASSLDRDEAFF.

The gene calls are TRBV12-3 or TRBV12-4 and TRBJ2-2; TRBD1 aligns across 7 bases. This CDR3 region has 13 residues. The CDR3 is CATGQTNTGELFF. CDR3 bases: TGTGCTACGGGACAGACGAACACCGGGGAGCTGTTTTTT.

The table lists this clone with a count of one. The chain uses TRBV7-2 and TRBJ2-1, with 8 bases aligning to TRBD2. This CDR3 region has 15 residues. J was trimmed by 4 bases and V by 2 bases; bases with no gene match: 4. CDR1 and CDR2 (germline): SGHTA, FQGNSA. CDR3 sequence reads: CASSLSGGYYNEQFF. In DNA form, the CDR3 reads TGTGCCAGCAGCTTAAGCGGGGGATATTACAATGAGCAGTTCTTC.

The V and J genes are TRBV7-2 and TRBJ2-1; D uncertain. V shed 1 base and J shed 0 bases, with 10 bases lying between them. This CDR3 spans 16 amino acids. Germline V CDR1 and CDR2: SGHTA, FQGNSA. In nucleotides, the CDR3 is TGTGCCAGCAGCTTAGTCGCAGCGAGCTCCTACAATGAGCAGTTCTTC. This translates into CASSLVAASSYNEQFF.

This chain connects TRBV20-1 to TRBJ2-3, with 7 bases lining up with TRBD1. With 3 bases clipped from V and 3 bases from J, the junction kept 12 bases outside the gene matches. The CDR3 spans 16 residues. Germline-derived CDR1 and CDR2 are DFQATT and SNEGSKA (reference sequence). The chain's CDR3 is CSASENRGGVTDTQYF. The CDR3 DNA sequence: TGCAGTGCTAGTGAAAACAGGGGCGGTGTGACAGATACGCAGTATTTT.

The chain has TRBV30 and TRBJ1-1; no firm D call. Trimming took 0 bases from V and 0 from J, leaving 11 bases between them. The CDR3 has 15 residues. CDR1 and CDR2 (germline): GTSNPN, SVGIG (reference sequence). CDR3 DNA: TGTGCCTGGAGTGTACTAGGGTTCTTGAACACTGAAGCTTTCTTT. It encodes CAWSVLGFLNTEAFF.

The rearrangement uses TRBV6-5 and TRBJ2-3; tentative D call: TRBD2 (6 bases). The CDR3 length is 15 residues. Germline V gene data show CDR1 as MNHEY and CDR2 as SVGAGI. V dropped 6 bases and J dropped 1 base, with 14 bases sitting between them. The CDR3 region has the DNA TGTGCCAGCAGGGGGGGACCGTTAGGCACAGATACGCAGTATTTT. This gives the protein CASRGGPLGTDTQYF.

The J gene is TRBJ1-1, the V gene TRBV7-9; D is unresolved. With 5 bases removed from V and 1 base from J, the gap between germline ends came to 8 bases. CDR1 and CDR2 (germline): SEHNR, FQNEAQ (reference sequence). The CDR3 totals 13 residues. The CDR3: CASSAYQNTEAFF. The DNA for the CDR3 is TGTGCCAGCAGCGCCTATCAGAACACTGAAGCTTTCTTT.

V gene TRBV5-1 combines with J gene TRBJ2-1, with D maybe TRBD1 (6 bases). V was pared by 8 bases and J by 5 bases, with 20 bases between. This CDR3 is built from 15 residues. Germline V lookup: CDR1 SGHRS, CDR2 YFSETQ. The CDR3 region is CASKLTGKPNNEQFF. CDR3 bases: TGCGCCAGTAAACTTACAGGGAAACCCAACAATGAGCAGTTCTTC.

V is TRBV15 and J is TRBJ2-7; 9 bases fit TRBD1. The germline V gene encodes CDR1 LNHNV and CDR2 YYDKDF (reference sequence). J was trimmed by 4 bases and V by 4 bases; bases with no gene match: 5. The CDR3 is 14 amino acids. Here the CDR3 DNA reads TGTGCCACCAGCACCGGACAGGGGAGGTACGAGCAGTACTTC. This gives the protein CATSTGQGRYEQYF.

The rearrangement links TRBV6-7 to TRBJ1-5; 9 bases are shared with TRBD1. TRBV6-7 carries the ORF label, with uncertain function. This CDR3 is 18 amino acids long. Germline trimming cut 0 bases from V and 2 bases from J; bases unmatched to any gene: 8. The DNA of the CDR3 is TGTGCCAGCAGTTACTCGATTGGGAGGACAGGGGGCAATCAGCCCCAGCATTTT. It is translated as CASSYSIGRTGGNQPQHF.

The genes are TRBV5-1 and TRBJ1-4; 9 nucleotides agree with TRBD1. CDR3 length equals 17 residues. Germline-derived CDR1 and CDR2 are SGHRS and YFSETQ. The V segment lost 4 bases and the J segment 4 bases; nucleotides outside the gene matches: 11. The DNA for the CDR3 is TGCGCCAGCAGCCGCGACGGGACAGGGAACCTTAATGAAAAACTGTTTTTT. This encodes CASSRDGTGNLNEKLFF.

J is TRBJ2-6 and V is TRBV6-6; possibly TRBD2 for D (6 bases). This CDR3 has 18 amino acids. The germline V gene has CDR1 MNHNY and CDR2 SVGAGI (reference sequence). V shed 5 bases and J shed 3 bases, with 20 bases lying between them. CDR3 region: CASSRGGGYDDGANVLTF. CDR3 in DNA: TGTGCCAGCAGTCGGGGAGGAGGGTATGACGATGGGGCCAACGTCCTGACTTTC.

The chain recombines TRBV30 with TRBJ1-1, with 8 bases identical to TRBD1. The J segment lost 3 bases and the V segment lost 8 bases, leaving 14 bases of the junction unmatched. In germline, CDR1 is GTSNPN, CDR2 SVGIG (reference sequence). This CDR3 is 15 amino acids long. The CDR3 region is CARYSWTGLDTEAFF. The CDR3 nucleotides are TGTGCCAGATATTCTTGGACAGGGCTGGACACTGAAGCTTTCTTT.

Points on this clone: Distinct nucleotide sequences in the sample also encode this CDR3. This chain connects TRBV5-1 to TRBJ1-1, with a tentative D call TRBD1 (5 bases). The V and J ends lost 1 base and 3 bases respectively, with 10 bases between them. Per germline, CDR1 SGHRS and CDR2 YFSETQ. The CDR3 is 14 amino acids. CDR3: CASSLPGRDTEAFF. Written as DNA, the CDR3 is TGCGCCAGCAGCTTGCCAGGGAGGGACACTGAAGCTTTCTTT.

This sequence joins TRBV6-5 and TRBJ1-4; D might be TRBD1 (6 bases). The CDR3 runs to 14 residues. In germline, CDR1 is MNHEY, CDR2 SVGAGI. The germline V and J ends were trimmed by 2 bases and 8 bases, with 12 bases remaining between them. The CDR3, as DNA: TGTGCCAGCAGTTACGGCAGGGGCAGAGAAAAACTGTTTTTT. It is translated as CASSYGRGREKLFF.

This rearrangement joins TRBV19 to TRBJ1-5; 7 nucleotides match TRBD1. The CDR3 loop spans 12 amino acids. Germline CDR1 and CDR2: LNHDA and SQIVND (reference sequence). The trim removed 5 bases at V and 8 bases at J, leaving 3 bases unmatched. Here the CDR3 DNA reads TGTGCCAGTAGTTTTACAGGGGAGCCCCAGCATTTT. Protein: CASSFTGEPQHF.

This sequence joins TRBV7-9 and TRBJ1-1; the match to TRBD1 covers 7 bases. CDR1 and CDR2 from the germline V gene are SEHNR and FQNEAQ (reference sequence). This CDR3 has 13 residues. Germline trimming cut 1 base from V and 9 bases from J; bases unmatched to any gene: 5. For the CDR3, the DNA is TGTGCCAGCAGCTTAGACGGGACAGCTAAAGCTTTCTTT. It codes for CASSLDGTAKAFF.

In its sample, this clone was seen once. The rearrangement joins TRBV30 to TRBJ2-2, with 8 nucleotides matching TRBD1. The V and J ends lost 5 bases and 5 bases, in that order; junction bases with no gene match: 10. The CDR3 runs to 15 residues. Looked up from germline, CDR1 is GTSNPN and CDR2 is SVGIG (reference sequence). The CDR3 sequence: CAWADGQGATGELFF. The CDR3 bases are TGTGCCTGGGCTGATGGGCAGGGGGCAACCGGGGAGCTGTTTTTT.

The chain recombines TRBV5-4 with TRBJ2-2; TRBD2 matches at 11 bases. J lost 8 bases, V lost 0 bases, and 6 bases had no gene match. The CDR3 totals 16 residues. Germline V gene data show CDR1 as SGHNT and CDR2 as YYREEE (reference sequence). CDR3 loop: CASSLATSGSLGELFF. CDR3 nucleotide sequence: TGTGCCAGCAGCTTGGCAACTAGCGGGAGTTTGGGGGAGCTGTTTTTT.

This rearrangement joins TRBV28 to TRBJ1-2, with TRBD1 matching over 7 bases. The CDR3 length is 17 residues. J was trimmed by 6 bases and V by 1 base; bases with no gene match: 14. Per the germline V gene, CDR1 is MDHEN and CDR2 is SYDVKM. CDR3 DNA: TGTGCCAGCAGTTTATTCTACCCGAAACAAGGGGGCGATGGCTACACCTTC. It is translated as CASSLFYPKQGGDGYTF.

The rearrangement joins TRBV27 to TRBJ2-2; 8 nucleotides line up with TRBD1. CDR1 is MNHEY, CDR2 SMNVEV, per germline (reference sequence). The CDR3 spans 17 residues. V shed 3 bases and J 4 bases; nucleotides not matched to a gene: 10. The CDR3: CASSFPIGQGLTGELFF. The CDR3 nucleotides read TGTGCCAGCAGTTTCCCCATCGGACAGGGACTCACCGGGGAGCTGTTTTTT.

The rearrangement joins TRBV5-5 to TRBJ2-7; weak D call: TRBD2 (5 bases). The V gene lost 1 base and the J gene lost 9 bases, with 14 bases spanning the gap. Per germline, CDR1 SGHKS and CDR2 YYEKEE (reference sequence). The CDR3 has 13 residues. The CDR3 is CASSLSGSEGQYF. DNA for the CDR3: TGTGCCAGCAGCTTGTCGGGCAGCGAGGGGCAGTACTTC.

The chain uses TRBV29-1 and TRBJ1-5; 8 bases are shared with TRBD1. This CDR3 comprises 13 residues. V gave up 3 bases and J gave up 5 bases; unmatched junction bases: 3. CDR1 is SQVTM, CDR2 ANQGSEA, per germline. The CDR3 region has the DNA TGCAGCGTTGATGCAGGGGGCGATCAGCCCCAGCATTTT. Its protein is CSVDAGGDQPQHF.

The chain joins TRBV7-8 to TRBJ2-7, with 9 nucleotides matching TRBD2. V was pared by 2 bases and J by 0 bases, with 14 bases of the junction left unmatched. The CDR3 consists of 19 residues. Per the germline V gene, CDR1 is SGHVS and CDR2 is FQNEAQ. The CDR3 sequence is CASSLKQDPSGVFSYEQYF. CDR3 nucleotide sequence: TGTGCCAGCAGCTTAAAGCAAGACCCTAGCGGGGTTTTCTCCTACGAGCAGTACTTC.

The chain uses TRBV18 and TRBJ2-1; the match to TRBD2 covers 7 bases. Germline V gene sequence: CDR1 KGHSH, CDR2 LQKENI. Unmatched junction bases numbered 7, after V lost 2 bases and J lost 0 bases. The CDR3 has 17 amino acids. CDR3 nucleotides: TGTGCCAGCTCACCAGGTTCGAGCGGGGCCTCCTACAATGAGCAGTTCTTC. It codes for CASSPGSSGASYNEQFF.

The J gene is TRBJ2-7, the V gene TRBV23-1; 7 nucleotides align to TRBD2. TRBV23-1 is designated an ORF whose function remains uncertain. Trimming at V came to 6 bases and at J to 5 bases, leaving 16 bases not matched to a gene. This CDR3 is 16 amino acids long. CDR3 sequence reads: CASSPRDCREGNEQYF. DNA for the CDR3: TGCGCCAGCAGCCCGAGGGACTGTAGGGAGGGTAACGAGCAGTACTTC.

This chain links TRBV7-2 with TRBJ2-3; 8 bases are shared with TRBD2. Germline-derived CDR1 and CDR2 are SGHTA and FQGNSA. J gave up 5 bases and V 8 bases, and 6 bases lay outside the gene matches. The CDR3 contains 13 residues. This CDR3 is CASRRGGEDTQYF. The CDR3 DNA is TGTGCCAGCCGACGGGGGGGTGAAGATACGCAGTATTTT.

The chain has TRBV12-5 and TRBJ2-2, with D perhaps matching TRBD2 (6 bases). V was trimmed by 4 bases and J by 0 bases, leaving 12 bases between them. Germline V gene sequence: CDR1 LGHNT, CDR2 FRNRAP. CDR3 length: 16 residues. The CDR3 protein is CASGSRRGANTGELFF. The CDR3, as DNA: TGTGCTAGTGGTTCCCGGCGGGGAGCGAACACCGGGGAGCTGTTTTTT. The full variable domain, with the rest looked up from reference TRBV12-5 and TRBJ2-2, is DARVTQTPRHKVTEMGQEVTMRCQPILGHNTVFWYRQTMMQGLELLAYFRNRAPLDDSGMPKDRFSAEMPDATLATLKIQPSEPRDSAVYFCASGSRRGANTGELFFGEGSRLTVL.